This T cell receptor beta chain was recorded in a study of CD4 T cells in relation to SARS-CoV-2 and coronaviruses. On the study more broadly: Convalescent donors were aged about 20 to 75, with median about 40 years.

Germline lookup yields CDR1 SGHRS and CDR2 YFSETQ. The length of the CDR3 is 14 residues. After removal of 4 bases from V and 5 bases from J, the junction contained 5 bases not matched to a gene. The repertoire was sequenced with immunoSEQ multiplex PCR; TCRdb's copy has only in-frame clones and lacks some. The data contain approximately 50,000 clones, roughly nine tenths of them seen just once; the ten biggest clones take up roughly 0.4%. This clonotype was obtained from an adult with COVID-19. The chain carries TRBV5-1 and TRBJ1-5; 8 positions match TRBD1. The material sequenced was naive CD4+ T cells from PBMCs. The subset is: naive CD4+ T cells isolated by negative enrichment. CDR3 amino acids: CASSPGTGHQPQHF. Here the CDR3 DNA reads TGCGCCAGCAGCCCTGGGACAGGCCATCAGCCCCAGCATTTT. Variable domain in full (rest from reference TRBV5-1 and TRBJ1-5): KAGVTQTPRYLIKTRGQQVTLSCSPISGHRSVSWYQQTPGQGLQFLFEYFSETQRNKGNFPGRFSGRQFSNSRSEMNVSTLELGDSALYLCASSPGTGHQPQHFGDGTRLSIL.